This TCR beta chain was sequenced for a study of blood T cells in healthy people across ages. Study-wide findings and caveats: Researchers report that TCR beta diversity correlated strongly with naive T cell percentage. Estimates based on one million T cells were treated as lower bounds.

A word on this clonotype: Its antigen is currently unknown.

The authors ran a second PCR of about 6 to 12 cycles using a sample-barcoded 5' primer and a J-beta primer mix. Each CDR3 protein gets one entry after TCRdb re-called the 5' RACE reads with MiXCR. Of fewer than 700,000 distinct CDR3 sequences listed, 45% to 55% are singletons. CDR1 is DFQATT, CDR2 SNEGSKA, per germline (reference sequence). CDR3 size: 13 residues. V was pared by 5 bases and J by 4 bases, with 14 bases between. The gene calls are TRBV20-1 and TRBJ1-2, with a tentative D call TRBD1 (6 bases). This TCR was recovered from a man older than 75 in good health. Sequencing input: blood. The CDR3 loop reads CSAVNRAGYGYTF. CDR3 nucleotide sequence: TGCAGTGCTGTGAACAGGGCCGGCTATGGCTACACCTTC.